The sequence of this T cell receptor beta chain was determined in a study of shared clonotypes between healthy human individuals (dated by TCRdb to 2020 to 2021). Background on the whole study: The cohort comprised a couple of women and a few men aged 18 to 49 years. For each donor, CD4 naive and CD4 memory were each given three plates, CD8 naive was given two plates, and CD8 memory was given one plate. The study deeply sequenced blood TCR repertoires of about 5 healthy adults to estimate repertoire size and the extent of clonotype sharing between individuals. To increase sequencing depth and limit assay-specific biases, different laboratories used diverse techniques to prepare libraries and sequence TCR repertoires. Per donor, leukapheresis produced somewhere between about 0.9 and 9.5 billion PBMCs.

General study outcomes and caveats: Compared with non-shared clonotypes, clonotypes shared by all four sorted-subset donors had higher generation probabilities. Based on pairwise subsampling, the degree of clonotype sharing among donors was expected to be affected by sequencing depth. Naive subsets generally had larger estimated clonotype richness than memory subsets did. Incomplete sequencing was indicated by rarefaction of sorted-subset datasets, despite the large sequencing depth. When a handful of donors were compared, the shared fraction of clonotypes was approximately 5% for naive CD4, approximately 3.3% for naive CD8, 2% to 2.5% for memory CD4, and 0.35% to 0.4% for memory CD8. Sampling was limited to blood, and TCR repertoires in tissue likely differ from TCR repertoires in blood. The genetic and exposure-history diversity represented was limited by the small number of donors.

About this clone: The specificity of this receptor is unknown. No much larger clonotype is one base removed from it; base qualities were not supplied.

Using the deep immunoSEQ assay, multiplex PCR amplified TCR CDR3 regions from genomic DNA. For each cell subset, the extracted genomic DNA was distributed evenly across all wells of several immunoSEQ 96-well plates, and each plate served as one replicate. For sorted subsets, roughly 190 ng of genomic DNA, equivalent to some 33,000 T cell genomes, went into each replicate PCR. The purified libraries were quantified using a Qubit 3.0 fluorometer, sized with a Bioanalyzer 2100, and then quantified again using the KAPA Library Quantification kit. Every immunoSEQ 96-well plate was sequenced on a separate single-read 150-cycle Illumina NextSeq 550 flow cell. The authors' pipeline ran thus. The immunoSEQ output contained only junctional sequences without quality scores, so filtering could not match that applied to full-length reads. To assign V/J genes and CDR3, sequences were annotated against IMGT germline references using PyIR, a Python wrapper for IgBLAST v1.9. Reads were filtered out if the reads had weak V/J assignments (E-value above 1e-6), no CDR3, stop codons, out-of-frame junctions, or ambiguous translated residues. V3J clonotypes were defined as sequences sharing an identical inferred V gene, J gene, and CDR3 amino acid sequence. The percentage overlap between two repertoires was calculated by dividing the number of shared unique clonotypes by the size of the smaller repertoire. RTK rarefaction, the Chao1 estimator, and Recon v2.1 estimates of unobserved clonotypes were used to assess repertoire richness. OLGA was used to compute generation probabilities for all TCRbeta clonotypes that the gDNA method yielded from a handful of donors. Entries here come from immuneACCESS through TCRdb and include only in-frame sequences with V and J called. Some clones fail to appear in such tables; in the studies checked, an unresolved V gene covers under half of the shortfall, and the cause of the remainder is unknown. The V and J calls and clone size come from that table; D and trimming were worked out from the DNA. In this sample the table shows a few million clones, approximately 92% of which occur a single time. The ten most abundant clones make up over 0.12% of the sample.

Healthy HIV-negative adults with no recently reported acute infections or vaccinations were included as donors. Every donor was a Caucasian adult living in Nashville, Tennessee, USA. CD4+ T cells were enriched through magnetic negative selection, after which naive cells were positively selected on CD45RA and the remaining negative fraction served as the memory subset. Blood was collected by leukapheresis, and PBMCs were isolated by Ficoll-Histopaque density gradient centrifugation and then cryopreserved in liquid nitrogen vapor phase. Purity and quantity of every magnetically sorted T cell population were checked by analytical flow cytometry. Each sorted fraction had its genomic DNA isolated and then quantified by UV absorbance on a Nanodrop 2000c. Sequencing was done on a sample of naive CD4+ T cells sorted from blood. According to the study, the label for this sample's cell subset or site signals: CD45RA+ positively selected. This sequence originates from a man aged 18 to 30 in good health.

The CDR3 corresponds to CASSVEAAATNEKLFF. DNA sequence: TGTGCCAGCAGCGTAGAGGCAGCGGCAACTAATGAAAAACTGTTTTTT. The sequence is built from TRBV9 and TRBJ1-4; no D gene can be assigned with confidence. The CDR3 holds 16 amino acids from the cysteine to the phenylalanine. The retained sequence is limited to the CDR3, 48 bases, with the frame set at the first base. Between the V and J ends, shortened by 0 bases and 0 bases respectively, the junction contains 9 bases. Per the germline V gene, SGDLS is the CDR1 and YYNGEE is the CDR2.